These 19 T cell receptor beta chains share one sample of origin, sequenced in a study of blood T cell repertoires in COVID-19. Some clones are missing from TCRdb's copy, which holds only in-frame ones; the method was immunoSEQ multiplex PCR. The data contain hundreds of thousands of clones, roughly nine tenths of them singletons. The sample consisted of PBMCs or T cells enriched from blood (not recorded which). The receptors shown here come from a woman aged 45 to 65 in a cohort exposed to, infected with or recovered from COVID-19 (not recorded which).

The chain is built from TRBV27 and TRBJ2-7, with D possibly being TRBD2 (5 bases). The germline gives CDR1 MNHEY, CDR2 SMNVEV (reference sequence). The CDR3 has 15 amino acids. The ends were cut back, 2 bases at V and 0 bases at J, with 11 bases in the middle. The CDR3 region is CASSLAIGSSYEQYF. Here the CDR3 DNA reads TGTGCCAGCAGTTTAGCCATTGGGAGCTCCTACGAGCAGTACTTC.

This sequence joins TRBV11-3 and TRBJ2-1; 8 bases are a match to TRBD1. The V segment lost 2 bases and the J segment 4 bases; nucleotides outside the gene matches: 1. This CDR3 has 14 residues. Germline values: CDR1 SGHNT, CDR2 YENEEA. This CDR3 reads CASSLTGGYNEQFF. In nucleotides, the CDR3 is TGTGCCAGCAGCTTAACAGGGGGTTACAATGAGCAGTTCTTC.

The J gene is TRBJ2-5, the V gene TRBV12-3 or TRBV12-4; D possibly corresponds to TRBD1 (5 bases). V was trimmed by 5 bases and J by 2 bases, leaving 9 bases between them. The CDR3 is 13 amino acids. The CDR3 DNA reads as TGTGCCAGCAGTCCGACAGTTCAAGAGACCCAGTACTTC. Translation: CASSPTVQETQYF.

This chain uses TRBV29-1 with TRBJ1-2, with a possible D match to TRBD1 (6 bases). The germline CDR1 and CDR2 sequences are SQVTM and ANQGSEA. Between the trimmed V and J ends, which lost 3 bases and 4 bases, there was a span of 15 bases. The CDR3 loop spans 14 amino acids. The CDR3 sequence is CSVEQQGAPYGYTF. CDR3 nucleotides: TGCAGCGTTGAGCAACAGGGAGCCCCCTATGGCTACACCTTC. Full variable domain (remainder filled in from reference TRBV29-1 and TRBJ1-2): SAVISQKPSRDICQRGTSLTIQCQVDSQVTMMFWYRQQPGQSLTLIATANQGSEATYESGFVIDKFPISRPNLTFSTLTVSNMSPEDSSIYLCSVEQQGAPYGYTFGSGTRLTVV.

The chain recombines TRBV27 with TRBJ2-5; TRBD2 might be the D (6 bases). The CDR3 totals 15 residues. V was clipped by 5 bases and J by 4 bases, with 17 bases between them. CDR1 MNHEY and CDR2 SMNVEV come from the germline V gene (reference sequence). The CDR3 DNA follows: TGTGCCAGCAGTCCCTACTTTCAAGCGGGAGAGACCCAGTACTTC. Its translation: CASSPYFQAGETQYF.

The chain joins TRBV19 to TRBJ1-5; possibly TRBD1 for D (6 bases). The V and J ends lost 3 bases and 7 bases respectively, with 19 bases between them. Germline CDR1 and CDR2: LNHDA and SQIVND (reference sequence). The CDR3 loop spans 16 amino acids. CDR3 loop: CASSISPGGGRQPQHF. The CDR3 DNA follows: TGTGCCAGTAGTATCTCACCTGGGGGGGGCAGGCAGCCCCAGCATTTT. The variable domain in full, with the rest retrieved from reference TRBV19 and TRBJ1-5, is DGGITQSPKYLFRKEGQNVTLSCEQNLNHDAMYWYRQDPGQGLRLIYYSQIVNDFQKGDIAEGYSVSREKKESFPLTVTSAQKNPTAFYLCASSISPGGGRQPQHFGDGTRLSIL.

The V and J genes are TRBV3-1 (or the pseudogene TRBV3-2) and TRBJ2-7, with 9 bases aligning to TRBD1. The germline gives CDR1 LGHDT, CDR2 YNNKEL (reference sequence). The CDR3 sequence is 15 residues long. The J segment lost 3 bases and the V segment lost 4 bases, leaving 7 bases of the junction unmatched. The chain's CDR3 is CASSRRGDRVYEQYF. CDR3 nucleotide sequence: TGTGCCAGCAGCCGGCGTGGGGACAGGGTCTACGAGCAGTACTTC.

The chain is built from TRBV5-8 and TRBJ2-5; 9 nucleotides line up with TRBD1. V shed 3 bases, J shed 5 bases, and the junction held 8 bases outside the gene matches. CDR1 SGHTS and CDR2 YDEGEE come from the germline V gene. CDR3 length equals 15 residues. DNA of the CDR3: TGTGCCAGCAGCTCTACGGGACAGGGTTTGGAGACCCAGTACTTC. Translating gives CASSSTGQGLETQYF.

The CDR3 DNA sequence: TGTGCCAGCAGTTACGGCAGTACTGGGGCCAACGTCCTGACTTTC. Translating gives CASSYGSTGANVLTF. This chain links TRBV6-5 with TRBJ2-6; D is undetermined. The germline gives CDR1 MNHEY, CDR2 SVGAGI. Trimming left V 2 bases short and J 2 bases short, with 7 bases between. CDR3 length: 15 residues.

This clone was counted between two and nine times. The V and J genes are TRBV6-5 and TRBJ2-3, with a tentative D call TRBD2 (6 bases). CDR3 length equals 14 residues. V shed 2 bases and J shed 7 bases, with 13 bases lying between them. Germline CDR1 MNHEY, CDR2 SVGAGI. CDR3 DNA sequence: TGTGCCAGCAGTTACCGGCCAACTAGCAATACGCAGTATTTT. Its translation: CASSYRPTSNTQYF.

This clone was observed a few times. The V call is TRBV9, the J call TRBJ1-2, with 7 bases that match TRBD1. The germline CDR1 and CDR2 sequences are SGDLS and YYNGEE. This CDR3 has 14 amino acids. J gave up 8 bases and V 0 bases, and 7 bases lay outside the gene matches. The CDR3 DNA is TGTGCCAGCAGCGTAGCGCCAGGGGGTTTGGGCTACACCTTC. Its protein product is CASSVAPGGLGYTF.

The chain couples TRBV4-1 to TRBJ1-5; D is unclear. V dropped 0 bases and J dropped 7 bases, with 7 bases sitting between them. The CDR3 has 13 residues. CDR1 and CDR2 (germline): MGHRA, YSYEKL. In DNA form, the CDR3 reads TGCGCCAGCAGCCAAGAGGAGGGACAGCCCCAGCATTTT. Its translation is CASSQEEGQPQHF.

The chain employs TRBV7-9 and TRBJ2-7; 9 bases agree with TRBD2. The CDR3 runs to 15 residues. The germline V gene has CDR1 SEHNR and CDR2 FQNEAQ (reference sequence). The ends lost 1 base at V and 6 bases at J; junction bases unmatched: 7. In DNA, the CDR3 is TGTGCCAGCAGCTTAGTTGGCGGGGGGGCTGGCGAGCAGTACTTC. Translated: CASSLVGGGAGEQYF.

This chain links TRBV3-1 (or the pseudogene TRBV3-2) with TRBJ1-2; the match to TRBD1 covers 9 bases. The CDR3 sequence is 16 residues long. The V and J ends lost 1 base and 1 base, in that order; junction bases with no gene match: 4. Germline V lookup: CDR1 LGHDT, CDR2 YNNKEL (reference sequence). The CDR3 DNA sequence: TGTGCCAGCAGCCAAGTCGGGACAGGGAATAACTATGGCTACACCTTC. Protein sequence: CASSQVGTGNNYGYTF.

The chain couples TRBV7-2 to TRBJ2-1; 10 positions agree with TRBD1. This CDR3 comprises 15 residues. Trimming removed 1 base from V and 8 bases from J; junction bases left unmatched: 5. Germline CDR1 reads SGHTA; CDR2 reads FQGNSA. The CDR3 DNA reads as TGTGCCAGCAGCTTAGAAGTGACAGGGGGCCATGAGCAGTTCTTC. It specifies CASSLEVTGGHEQFF.

This clone was picked up one time. The rearrangement joins TRBV5-1 to TRBJ2-3; the match to TRBD1 covers 12 bases. Germline trimming cut 4 bases from V and 6 bases from J; bases unmatched to any gene: 12. Germline V lookup: CDR1 SGHRS, CDR2 YFSETQ. This CDR3 is 17 amino acids long. The DNA of the CDR3 is TGCGCCAGCAGCGTCGGGTGGGACAGGGGGCTGAAGGATACGCAGTATTTT. This gives the protein CASSVGWDRGLKDTQYF.

V usage is TRBV7-2 and J usage is TRBJ1-3; tentative D call: TRBD1 (5 bases). CDR3 length: 16 amino acids. The V gene lost 5 bases and the J gene lost 1 base, with 15 bases spanning the gap. Germline V CDR1 and CDR2: SGHTA, FQGNSA. CDR3 amino acids: CASSPRQLMSGNTIYF. The CDR3 bases are TGTGCCAGCAGCCCCCGACAGTTGATGTCTGGAAACACCATATATTTT.

This chain connects TRBV7-8 to TRBJ1-2; the match to TRBD1 covers 7 bases. Trimming removed 1 base from V and 8 bases from J; junction bases left unmatched: 7. CDR1 and CDR2 from the germline V gene are SGHVS and FQNEAQ. The CDR3 spans 14 residues. The CDR3 nucleotides are TGTGCCAGCAGCTTAGAAGGGGGCGCAGCGGGCTACACCTTC. Amino acid sequence: CASSLEGGAAGYTF.

This sequence joins TRBV18 and TRBJ1-3, with D tentatively TRBD1 (6 bases). The V gene's germline CDR1 is KGHSH and CDR2 LQKENI. The V end was cut by 5 bases, the J end by 0 bases, with 11 bases between. There are 15 residues in the CDR3. CDR3 loop: CASSGGSRSGNTIYF. The DNA for the CDR3 is TGTGCCAGCTCAGGGGGCTCTCGCTCTGGAAACACCATATATTTT.